This T cell receptor beta chain was sequenced during a study of human T cells and chemical hapten exposure. General study points: Expanded TCRs were compared with controls, and the expanded TCRs formed significantly more large CDR3 similarity clusters.

From the RACE reads, TCRdb called clonotypes with MiXCR, one entry per CDR3 protein. Among approximately 96,000 distinct CDR3 sequences, about 9.3% were seen once, and the ten largest hold more than 2%. This clonotype was counted at least ten times. The target antigen is unknown. Time point defined: patch test 2, 6 weeks after DPC sensitization. Treatment meaning: therapeutic diphenylcyclopropenone sensitization with weekly scalp DPC. There are 15 residues in the CDR3. V shed 3 bases, J shed 1 base, and the junction held 4 bases outside the gene matches. Germline V gene sequence: CDR1 SGDLS, CDR2 YYNGEE.

This receptor was obtained from a woman in her 40s with alopecia areata. Some clones in this sample may be carry-over from other donors' samples. The sequencing used whole blood, collected in connection with sensitization to the hapten diphenylcyclopropenone (DPC). The genes are TRBV9 and TRBJ2-4; 7 bases fit TRBD1. The CDR3 bases are TGTGCCAGCAGCGCTTCGGGACAGGCCAAAAACATTCAGTACTTC. The encoded protein is CASSASGQAKNIQYF.